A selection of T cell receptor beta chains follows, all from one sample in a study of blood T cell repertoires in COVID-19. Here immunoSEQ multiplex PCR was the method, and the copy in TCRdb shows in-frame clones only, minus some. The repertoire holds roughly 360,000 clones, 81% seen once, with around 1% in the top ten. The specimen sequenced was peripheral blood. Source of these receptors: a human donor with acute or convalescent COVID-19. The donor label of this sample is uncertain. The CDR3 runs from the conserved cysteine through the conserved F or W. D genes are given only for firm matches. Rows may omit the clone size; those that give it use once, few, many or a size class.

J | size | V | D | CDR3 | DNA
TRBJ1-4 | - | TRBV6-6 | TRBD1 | CASSYGTGRGDEKLFF | TGTGCCAGCAGTTACGGGACAGGGAGAGGAGATGAAAAACTGTTTTTT
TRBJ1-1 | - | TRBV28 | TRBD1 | CASSPGTGVMNTEAFF | TGTGCCAGCAGTCCCGGGACAGGGGTCATGAACACTGAAGCTTTCTTT
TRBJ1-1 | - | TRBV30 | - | CAWSPTGGEAFF | TGTGCCTGGAGTCCAACGGGAGGGGAAGCTTTCTTT
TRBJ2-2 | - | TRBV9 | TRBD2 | CASSPRTSGVGGELFF | TGTGCCAGCAGCCCCCGGACTAGCGGGGTGGGCGGGGAGCTGTTTTTT
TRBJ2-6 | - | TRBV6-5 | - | CASMRASGANVLTF | TGTGCCAGCATGAGGGCCTCTGGGGCCAACGTCCTGACTTTC
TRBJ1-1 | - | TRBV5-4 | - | CASSFPHSGAFF | TGTGCCAGCAGCTTTCCCCACTCAGGAGCTTTCTTT
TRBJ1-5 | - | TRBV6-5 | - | CASSSRTRGNQPQHF | TGTGCCAGCAGTTCCCGGACAAGAGGCAATCAGCCCCAGCATTTT
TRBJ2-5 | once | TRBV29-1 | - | CSVNWAQPQETQYF | TGCAGCGTTAACTGGGCGCAGCCCCAAGAGACCCAGTACTTC
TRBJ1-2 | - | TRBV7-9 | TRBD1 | CASSLSGDRGYTF | TGTGCCAGCAGCTTATCCGGGGACAGAGGCTACACCTTC
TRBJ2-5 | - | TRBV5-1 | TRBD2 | CASSLGGGPQETQYF | TGCGCCAGCAGTTTGGGGGGGGGACCCCAAGAGACCCAGTACTTC
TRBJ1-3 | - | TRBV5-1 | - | CASSPPDGGRNTIYF | TGCGCCAGCAGCCCCCCGGACGGAGGGAGAAACACCATATATTTT
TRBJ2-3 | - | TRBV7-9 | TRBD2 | CASSPSGRADTQYF | TGTGCCAGCAGCCCGAGCGGGAGGGCAGATACGCAGTATTTT
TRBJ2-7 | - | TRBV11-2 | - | CASSLDRVAYEQYF | TGTGCCAGCAGCTTAGATCGGGTGGCCTACGAGCAGTACTTC
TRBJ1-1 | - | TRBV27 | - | CASSWGLNTEAFF | TGTGCCAGCAGTTGGGGACTCAACACTGAAGCTTTCTTT
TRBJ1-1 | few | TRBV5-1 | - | CASTPDSYTEAFF | TGCGCCAGCACCCCGGACAGCTACACTGAAGCTTTCTTT
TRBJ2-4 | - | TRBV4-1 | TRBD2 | CASSRSGEGNGIGNIQYF | TGCGCCAGCAGCCGAAGTGGGGAGGGGAACGGGATAGGAAACATTCAGTACTTC
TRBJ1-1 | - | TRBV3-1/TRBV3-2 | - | CASSQAPGAANTEAFF | TGTGCCAGCAGCCAAGCTCCAGGGGCTGCGAACACTGAAGCTTTCTTT
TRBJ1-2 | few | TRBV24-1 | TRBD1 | CATSDFTGAYTF | TGTGCCACCAGTGATTTTACAGGGGCCTACACCTTC
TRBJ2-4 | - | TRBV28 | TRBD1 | CASSPQGVVAKNIQYF | TGTGCCAGCAGTCCGCAGGGGGTTGTAGCCAAAAACATTCAGTACTTC
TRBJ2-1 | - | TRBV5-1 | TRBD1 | CASSLISGGAKNEQFF | TGCGCCAGCAGCTTGATCTCAGGGGGCGCGAAAAATGAGCAGTTCTTC
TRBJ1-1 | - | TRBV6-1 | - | CASSEGYRDTEAFF | TGTGCCAGCAGTGAAGGGTACCGGGACACTGAAGCTTTCTTT
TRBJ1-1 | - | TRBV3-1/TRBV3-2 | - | CASSHSRGGGAFF | TGTGCCAGCAGCCACTCACGCGGGGGTGGAGCTTTCTTT
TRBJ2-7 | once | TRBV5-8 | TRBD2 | CASSPTPLAGVGDEQYF | TGTGCCAGCAGCCCCACCCCCCTGGCGGGAGTCGGGGACGAGCAGTACTTC
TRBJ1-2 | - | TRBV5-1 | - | CASSLGAGVDYGYTF | TGCGCCAGCAGCTTGGGTGCAGGGGTCGACTATGGCTACACCTTC
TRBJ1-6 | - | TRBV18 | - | CASSPAWDFLDSPLHF | TGTGCCAGCTCACCCGCTTGGGACTTTCTGGATTCACCCCTCCACTTT
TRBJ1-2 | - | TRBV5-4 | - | CASSLERSYGYTF | TGTGCCAGCAGCTTGGAACGGAGCTATGGCTACACCTTC
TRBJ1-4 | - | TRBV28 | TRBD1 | CASSGGTVNEKLFF | TGTGCCAGCAGTGGCGGGACAGTTAATGAAAAACTGTTTTTT
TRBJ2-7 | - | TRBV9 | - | CASSVEGRGSSYEQYF | TGTGCCAGCAGCGTAGAGGGCCGGGGTAGCTCCTACGAGCAGTACTTC